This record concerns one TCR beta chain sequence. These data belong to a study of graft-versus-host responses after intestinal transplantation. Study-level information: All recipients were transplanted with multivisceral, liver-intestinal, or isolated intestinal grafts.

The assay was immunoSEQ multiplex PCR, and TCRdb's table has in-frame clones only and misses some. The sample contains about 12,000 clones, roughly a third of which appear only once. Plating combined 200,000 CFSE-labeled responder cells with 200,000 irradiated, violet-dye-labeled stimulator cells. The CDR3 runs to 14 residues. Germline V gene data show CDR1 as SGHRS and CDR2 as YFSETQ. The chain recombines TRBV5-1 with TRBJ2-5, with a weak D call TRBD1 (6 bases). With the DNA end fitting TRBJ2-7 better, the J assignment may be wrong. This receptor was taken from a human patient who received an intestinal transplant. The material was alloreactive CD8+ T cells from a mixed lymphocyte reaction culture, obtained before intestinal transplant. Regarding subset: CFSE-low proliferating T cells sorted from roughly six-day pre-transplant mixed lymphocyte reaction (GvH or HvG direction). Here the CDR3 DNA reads TGCGCCAGCAGCTTGGAAGGGGGTCCCTACGAGCAGTACTTC. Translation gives CASSLEGGPYEQYF.